The 17 T cell receptor beta chains listed next were all sequenced from one sample in a study of blood T cell repertoires in COVID-19. Sequenced by immunoSEQ multiplex PCR; TCRdb stores in-frame clones only, minus some. The data contain about 47,000 clones, roughly 80% of them singletons. Specimen: peripheral blood. These receptors were collected from a man in his fifties with acute or convalescent COVID-19.

The chain carries TRBV27 and TRBJ2-5; D not resolved. V lost 3 bases, J lost 5 bases, and 13 bases lay in between. In germline, CDR1 is MNHEY, CDR2 SMNVEV (reference sequence). The length of the CDR3 is 14 residues. The CDR3 here is CASSFTVPPETQYF. CDR3 bases: TGTGCCAGCAGTTTCACGGTTCCTCCTGAGACCCAGTACTTC.

The rearrangement links TRBV11-2 to TRBJ1-1; D not resolved. V lost 5 bases to trimming and J lost 7 bases, with 17 bases between them. Germline CDR1 is SGHAT and CDR2 is FQNNGV. The CDR3 has 14 residues. CDR3 protein: CASSTPRQPYEAFF. CDR3 nucleotides: TGTGCCAGCAGCACCCCTAGGCAGCCCTATGAAGCTTTCTTT.

This chain joins TRBV7-3 and TRBJ2-1; TRBD2 might be the D (6 bases). The germline V gene has CDR1 SGHTA and CDR2 FQGTGA. CDR3 size: 16 residues. Trimming took 0 bases from V and 5 from J, leaving 14 bases between them. The CDR3 sequence is CASSLTLGGENNEQFF. The CDR3 DNA reads as TGTGCCAGCAGCTTAACGTTAGGCGGGGAAAACAATGAGCAGTTCTTC.

CDR3 sequence: CASSQDSSGANVLTF. The DNA for the CDR3 is TGTGCCAGCAGCCAAGACAGCTCTGGGGCCAACGTCCTGACTTTC. V gene TRBV16 combines with J gene TRBJ2-6; D perhaps matches TRBD1 (5 bases). Germline V gene data show CDR1 as KGHSY and CDR2 as FQNENV. This CDR3 has 15 amino acids. V was cut by 2 bases and J by 0 bases, with 5 bases left in between.

This rearrangement joins TRBV29-1 to TRBJ1-4, with D unresolved. This CDR3 spans 12 amino acids. V was clipped by 4 bases and J by 5 bases, with 8 bases between them. CDR1 is SQVTM, CDR2 ANQGSEA, per germline. The CDR3 bases are TGCAGCGTTGCTTTTTCGAATGAAAAACTGTTTTTT. This translates into CSVAFSNEKLFF.

This chain uses TRBV7-9 with TRBJ2-5, with D hard to call. Germline-derived CDR1 and CDR2 are SEHNR and FQNEAQ (reference sequence). This CDR3 is built from 14 residues. The V and J ends lost 6 bases and 4 bases respectively, with 15 bases between them. CDR3 region: CASRDKLIGETQYF. The DNA of the CDR3 is TGTGCCAGCAGAGACAAACTTATCGGAGAGACCCAGTACTTC. Drawing the rest from reference TRBV7-9 and TRBJ2-5, the complete variable domain is DTGVSQNPRHKITKRGQNVTFRCDPISEHNRLYWYRQTLGQGPEFLTYFQNEAQLEKSRLLSDRFSAERPKGSFSTLEIQRTEQGDSAMYLCASRDKLIGETQYFGPGTRLLVL.

The chain joins TRBV2 to TRBJ2-3; TRBD1 aligns across 8 bases. This CDR3 is 14 amino acids long. J gave up 4 bases and V 5 bases, and 5 bases lay outside the gene matches. Germline CDR1 reads SNHLY; CDR2 reads FYNNEI. Here the CDR3 reads CASSTGQEADTQYF. The CDR3 DNA follows: TGTGCCAGCAGTACGGGACAGGAGGCAGATACGCAGTATTTT.

The chain uses TRBV19 and TRBJ1-5, with 7 bases lining up with TRBD1. CDR1 and CDR2 (germline): LNHDA, SQIVND (reference sequence). J gave up 6 bases and V 7 bases, and 6 bases lay outside the gene matches. There are 13 residues in the CDR3. CDR3 sequence (DNA): TGTGCCAGTAAGGAGGGGGCGGTTCAGCCCCAGCATTTT. Translated: CASKEGAVQPQHF.

V gene TRBV6-1 combines with J gene TRBJ2-5, with TRBD1 matching over 7 bases. J lost 7 bases, V lost 3 bases, and 8 bases had no gene match. Germline V gives CDR1 MNHNS, CDR2 SASEGT. This CDR3 comprises 14 residues. The CDR3 region is CASSEDRRLGTQYF. CDR3 sequence (DNA): TGTGCCAGCAGTGAGGACAGGAGATTGGGGACCCAGTACTTC.

The chain is built from TRBV9 and TRBJ2-7; D call uncertain. V was trimmed by 0 bases and J by 0 bases, leaving 13 bases between them. The CDR3 runs 16 residues. The germline gives CDR1 SGDLS, CDR2 YYNGEE. CDR3 nucleotides: TGTGCCAGCAGCGTAGGTAGCCCCCTCGCCTCCTACGAGCAGTACTTC. Its translation: CASSVGSPLASYEQYF.

This sequence joins TRBV5-4 and TRBJ2-1; 14 nucleotides agree with TRBD2. From germline, CDR1 is SGHNT and CDR2 YYREEE (reference sequence). V trimming: 4 bases; J trimming: 10 bases; junction bases outside the gene matches: 13. The CDR3 is 17 amino acids. CDR3 loop: CASSSITGTSGSGEQFF. The CDR3 nucleotides are TGTGCCAGCAGCAGCATCACCGGGACTAGCGGGAGTGGCGAGCAGTTCTTC.

The chain links TRBV5-1 to TRBJ2-5; 8 positions match TRBD2. The V gene end was trimmed by 4 bases and the J gene end by 5 bases; junction bases not matched to a gene: 13. The CDR3 is 16 amino acids. Germline lookup yields CDR1 SGHRS and CDR2 YFSETQ. The CDR3 here is CASSGGGIDPIETQYF. CDR3 coding DNA: TGCGCCAGCAGCGGCGGGGGGATCGACCCGATTGAGACCCAGTACTTC.

Only a few counts were recorded for this clone. The chain uses TRBV7-9 and TRBJ2-5; 8 bases are shared with TRBD2. Germline V gene lookup returns CDR1 SEHNR and CDR2 FQNEAQ (reference sequence). With 4 bases clipped from V and 3 bases from J, the junction kept 7 bases outside the gene matches. The CDR3 totals 15 residues. DNA for the CDR3: TGTGCCAGCAGCTCTCCGGGACTAGGGAAAGAGACCCAGTACTTC. Amino acids: CASSSPGLGKETQYF.

Comment on this clone: Other DNA sequences in the sample encode the same CDR3. The rearrangement uses TRBV7-9 and TRBJ1-5; D perhaps matches TRBD1 (5 bases). The V end was cut by 5 bases, the J end by 0 bases, with 8 bases between. Germline CDR1 and CDR2: SEHNR and FQNEAQ (reference sequence). The CDR3 is 14 residues long. CDR3 sequence: CASSQGVSNQPQHF. Written as DNA, the CDR3 is TGTGCCAGCAGCCAAGGGGTTAGCAATCAGCCCCAGCATTTT. The full variable domain, in which reference TRBV7-9 and TRBJ1-5 provide the parts outside the CDR3, is DTGVSQNPRHKITKRGQNVTFRCDPISEHNRLYWYRQTLGQGPEFLTYFQNEAQLEKSRLLSDRFSAERPKGSFSTLEIQRTEQGDSAMYLCASSQGVSNQPQHFGDGTRLSIL.

The chain recombines TRBV7-9 with TRBJ1-1, with D hard to call. There are 13 residues in the CDR3. The germline V gene encodes CDR1 SEHNR and CDR2 FQNEAQ (reference sequence). V was clipped by 1 base and J by 10 bases, with 13 bases between them. CDR3 amino acids: CASSLGRPAGAFF. The CDR3 DNA follows: TGTGCCAGCAGCTTAGGGAGGCCAGCGGGAGCTTTCTTT.

This clone appeared a single time. The chain joins TRBV6-5 to TRBJ2-7, with 8 bases identical to TRBD1. The CDR3 has 15 amino acids. The V gene's germline CDR1 is MNHEY and CDR2 SVGAGI. V shed 0 bases and J 2 bases; nucleotides not matched to a gene: 3. CDR3 region: CASSYSGQGTYEQYF. The CDR3 coding sequence is TGTGCCAGCAGTTACTCCGGACAGGGCACCTACGAGCAGTACTTC.

This clone was recorded once. The chain is built from TRBV6-5 and TRBJ1-2; 8 bases match TRBD1. CDR1 and CDR2 (germline): MNHEY, SVGAGI. Unmatched junction bases numbered 6, after V lost 7 bases and J lost 8 bases. This CDR3 comprises 12 residues. The CDR3 sequence is CASTQGARGYTF. CDR3 nucleotides: TGTGCCAGCACCCAGGGGGCGCGGGGCTACACCTTC.